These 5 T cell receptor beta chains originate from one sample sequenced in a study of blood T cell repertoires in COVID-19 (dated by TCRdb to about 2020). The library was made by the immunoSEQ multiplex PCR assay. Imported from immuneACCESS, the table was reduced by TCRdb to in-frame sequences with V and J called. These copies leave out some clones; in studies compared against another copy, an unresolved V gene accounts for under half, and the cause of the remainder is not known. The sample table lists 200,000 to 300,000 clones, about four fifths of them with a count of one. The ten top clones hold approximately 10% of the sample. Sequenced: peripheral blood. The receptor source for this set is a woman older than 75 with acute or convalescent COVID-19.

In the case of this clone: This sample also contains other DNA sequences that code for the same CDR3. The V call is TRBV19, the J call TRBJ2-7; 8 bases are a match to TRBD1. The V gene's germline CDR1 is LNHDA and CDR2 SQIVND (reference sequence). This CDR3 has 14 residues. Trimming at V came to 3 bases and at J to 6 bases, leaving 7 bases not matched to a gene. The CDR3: CASSMSGQGPEQYF. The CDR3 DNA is TGTGCCAGTAGTATGTCTGGACAGGGCCCCGAGCAGTACTTC. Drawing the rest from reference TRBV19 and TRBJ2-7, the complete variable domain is DGGITQSPKYLFRKEGQNVTLSCEQNLNHDAMYWYRQDPGQGLRLIYYSQIVNDFQKGDIAEGYSVSREKKESFPLTVTSAQKNPTAFYLCASSMSGQGPEQYFGPGTRLTVT.

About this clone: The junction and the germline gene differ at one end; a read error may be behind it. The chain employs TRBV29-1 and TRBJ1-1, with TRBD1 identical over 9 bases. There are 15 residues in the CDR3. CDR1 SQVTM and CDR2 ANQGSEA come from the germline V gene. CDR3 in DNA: TGCAGCGTAGAAGCCGGGACAGGGACTCTCACTGAAGCTTTCTTT. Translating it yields CSVEAGTGTLTEAFF.

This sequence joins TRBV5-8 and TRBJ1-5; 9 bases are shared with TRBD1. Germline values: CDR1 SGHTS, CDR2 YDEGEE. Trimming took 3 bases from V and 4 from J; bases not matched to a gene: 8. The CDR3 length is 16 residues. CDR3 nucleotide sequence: TGTGCCAGCAGCTCCCCCGGGACAGGGACTAATCAGCCCCAGCATTTT. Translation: CASSSPGTGTNQPQHF.

The CDR3 nucleotides are TGTGCCAGCAGCCAAACCACATCCTACAATGAGCAGTTCTTC. Translation gives CASSQTTSYNEQFF. The rearrangement joins TRBV2 to TRBJ2-1; no firm D call. The CDR3 runs to 14 residues. The V end lost 6 bases, the J end lost 1 base, and 10 bases lay between the germline ends. Per germline, CDR1 SNHLY and CDR2 FYNNEI.

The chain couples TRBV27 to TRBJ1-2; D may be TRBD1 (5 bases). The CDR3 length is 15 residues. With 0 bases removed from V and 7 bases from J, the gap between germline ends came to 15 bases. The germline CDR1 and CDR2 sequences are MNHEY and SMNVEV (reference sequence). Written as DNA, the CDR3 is TGTGCCAGCAGTTTATCGTGGGGGGTAGACGGTGGCTACACCTTC. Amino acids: CASSLSWGVDGGYTF.